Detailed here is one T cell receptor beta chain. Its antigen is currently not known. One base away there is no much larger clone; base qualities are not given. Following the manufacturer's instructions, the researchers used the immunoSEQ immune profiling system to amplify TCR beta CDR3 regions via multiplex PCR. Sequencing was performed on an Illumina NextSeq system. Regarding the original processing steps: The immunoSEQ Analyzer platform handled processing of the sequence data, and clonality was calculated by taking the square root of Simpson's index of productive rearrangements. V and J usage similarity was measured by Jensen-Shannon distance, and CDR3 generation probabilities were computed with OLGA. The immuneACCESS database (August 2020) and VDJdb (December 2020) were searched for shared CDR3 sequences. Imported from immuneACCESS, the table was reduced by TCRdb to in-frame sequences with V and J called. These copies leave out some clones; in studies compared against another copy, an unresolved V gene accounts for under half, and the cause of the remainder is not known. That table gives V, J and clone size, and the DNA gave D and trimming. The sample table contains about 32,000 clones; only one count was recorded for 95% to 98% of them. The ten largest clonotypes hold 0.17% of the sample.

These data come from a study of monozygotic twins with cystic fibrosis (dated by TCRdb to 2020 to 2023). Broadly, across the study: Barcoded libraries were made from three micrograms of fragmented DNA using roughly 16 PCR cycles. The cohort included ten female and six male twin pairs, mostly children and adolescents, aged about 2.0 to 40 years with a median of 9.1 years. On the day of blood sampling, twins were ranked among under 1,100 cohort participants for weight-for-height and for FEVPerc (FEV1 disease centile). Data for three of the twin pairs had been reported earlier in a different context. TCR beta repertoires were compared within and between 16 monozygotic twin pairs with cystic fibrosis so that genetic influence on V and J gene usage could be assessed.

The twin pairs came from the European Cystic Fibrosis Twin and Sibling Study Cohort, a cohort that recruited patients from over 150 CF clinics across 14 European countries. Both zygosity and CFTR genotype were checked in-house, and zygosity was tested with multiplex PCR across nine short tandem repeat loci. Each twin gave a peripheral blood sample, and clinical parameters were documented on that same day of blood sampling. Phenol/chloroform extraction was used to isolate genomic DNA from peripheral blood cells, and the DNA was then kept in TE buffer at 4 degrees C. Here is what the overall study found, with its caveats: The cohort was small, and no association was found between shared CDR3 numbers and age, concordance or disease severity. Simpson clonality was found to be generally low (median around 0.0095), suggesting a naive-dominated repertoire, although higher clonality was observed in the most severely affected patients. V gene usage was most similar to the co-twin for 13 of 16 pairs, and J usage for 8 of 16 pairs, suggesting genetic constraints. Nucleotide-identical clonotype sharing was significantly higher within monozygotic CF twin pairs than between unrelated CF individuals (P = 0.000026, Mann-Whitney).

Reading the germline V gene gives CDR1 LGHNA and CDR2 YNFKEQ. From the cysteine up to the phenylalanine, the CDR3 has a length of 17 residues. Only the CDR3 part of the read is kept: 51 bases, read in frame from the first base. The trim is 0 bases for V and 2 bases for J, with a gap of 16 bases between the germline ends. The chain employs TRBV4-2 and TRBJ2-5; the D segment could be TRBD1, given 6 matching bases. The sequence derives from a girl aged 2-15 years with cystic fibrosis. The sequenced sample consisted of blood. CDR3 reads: CASSQDNIQGYQETQYF. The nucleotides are TGTGCCAGCAGCCAAGACAATATACAGGGATATCAAGAGACCCAGTACTTC.